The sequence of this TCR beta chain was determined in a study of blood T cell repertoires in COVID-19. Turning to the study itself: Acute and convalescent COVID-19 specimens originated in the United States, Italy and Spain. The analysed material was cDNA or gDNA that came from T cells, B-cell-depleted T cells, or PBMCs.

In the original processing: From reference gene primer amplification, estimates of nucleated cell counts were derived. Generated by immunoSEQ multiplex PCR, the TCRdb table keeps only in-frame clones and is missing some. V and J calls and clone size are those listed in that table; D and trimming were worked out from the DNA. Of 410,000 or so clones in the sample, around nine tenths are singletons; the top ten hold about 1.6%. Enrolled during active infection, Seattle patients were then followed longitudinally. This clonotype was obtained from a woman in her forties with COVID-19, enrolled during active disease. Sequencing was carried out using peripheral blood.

The CDR3 loop reads CASSSSRKSTSEAFF. Here the CDR3 DNA reads TGTGCCAGCAGTTCCTCCAGGAAGAGTACTTCTGAAGCTTTCTTT. This rearrangement joins TRBV28 to TRBJ1-1; D is unclear. V lost 4 bases and J lost 6, with 18 bases in between. Germline V CDR1 and CDR2: MDHEN, SYDVKM. This CDR3 has 15 residues.